A single sample gave rise to the 7 T cell receptor beta chains below, sequenced in a study of T-cell reconstitution after alpha-beta-depleted transplantation in children. Unique molecular identifiers were used in preparing the TCRbeta library. TCRdb independently ran MiXCR on the PCR reads; one entry per CDR3 protein. Of under 300,000 distinct CDR3 sequences detected, roughly 11% appear once; the ten largest clones hold 23%. Sample: peripheral blood, taken 180 days after TCRalphabeta/CD19-depleted stem cell transplant. The origin of the receptors is a male patient aged 2 to 9 who had a stem cell transplant for chronic granulomatous disease, so the T cells may come from the graft donor.

This clonotype has ten or more counts. This rearrangement joins TRBV11-2 to TRBJ2-1, with 13 bases identical to TRBD2. Germline-derived CDR1 and CDR2 are SGHAT and FQNNGV. This CDR3 comprises 17 residues. V was clipped by 4 bases and J by 8 bases; unmatched bases: 11. CDR3 DNA sequence: TGTGCCAGCAGCTACCGACTAGCGGGAGGACACAGGGATGAGCAGTTCTTC. Amino acid sequence: CASSYRLAGGHRDEQFF. The full variable domain, with the rest looked up from reference TRBV11-2 and TRBJ2-1, is EAGVAQSPRYKIIEKRQSVAFWCNPISGHATLYWYQQILGQGPKLLIQFQNNGVVDDSQLPKDRFSAERLKGVDSTLKIQPAKLEDSAVYLCASSYRLAGGHRDEQFFGPGTRLTVL.

This clonotype showed up many times. The V call is TRBV15, the J call TRBJ1-5; D remains ambiguous. The CDR3 covers 15 residues. Germline CDR1 is LNHNV and CDR2 is YYDKDF (reference sequence). The germline V and J ends were trimmed by 0 bases and 7 bases, with 13 bases remaining between them. CDR3 loop: CATSRDRRVGQPQHF. For the CDR3, the DNA is TGTGCCACCAGCAGAGATCGGAGGGTTGGGCAGCCCCAGCATTTT.

This clonotype has at least ten counts. The chain employs TRBV28 and TRBJ2-5; tentative D call: TRBD2 (6 bases). Germline-derived CDR1 and CDR2 are MDHEN and SYDVKM. There are 14 residues in the CDR3. V was clipped by 7 bases and J by 5 bases, with 17 bases between them. CDR3: CASTPRTGAETQYF. The CDR3 bases are TGTGCCAGCACCCCCCGAACGGGAGCGGAGACCCAGTACTTC.

This clonotype was observed many times. The chain is built from TRBV19 and TRBJ2-5; D unresolved. Germline V gene sequence: CDR1 LNHDA, CDR2 SQIVND (reference sequence). Trimming removed 3 bases from V and 0 bases from J, with 8 bases in between. The CDR3 sequence is 14 residues long. CDR3: CASSILDNQETQYF. The CDR3 nucleotides read TGTGCCAGTAGTATCCTTGACAACCAAGAGACCCAGTACTTC.

There are many counts of this clonotype. The rearrangement links TRBV2 to TRBJ2-5; D possibly uses TRBD1 or TRBD2 (5 bases each). Trimming left V 4 bases short and J 4 bases short, with 16 bases between. CDR1 is SNHLY, CDR2 FYNNEI, per germline. This CDR3 has 15 residues. CDR3 amino acids: CASSGRPSGGETQYF. As DNA, the CDR3 is TGTGCCAGCAGTGGGAGACCCAGTGGGGGAGAGACCCAGTACTTC.

V gene TRBV5-4 combines with J gene TRBJ1-2; no clear D. V lost 0 bases to trimming and J lost 12 bases, with 18 bases between them. From germline, CDR1 is SGHNT and CDR2 YYREEE (reference sequence). This CDR3 comprises 14 residues. The CDR3 DNA follows: TGTGCCAGCAGCTTGGAACGGAGGCAAACCGTAAACACCTTC. This translates into CASSLERRQTVNTF.

This clonotype has ten or more counts. The V call is TRBV2, the J call TRBJ1-4; 8 positions agree with TRBD1. Unmatched junction bases numbered 8, after V lost 6 bases and J lost 8 bases. This CDR3 contains 14 residues. Germline V gene lookup returns CDR1 SNHLY and CDR2 FYNNEI. The chain's CDR3 is CASREQGVGEKLFF. As DNA, the CDR3 is TGTGCCAGCAGAGAACAGGGGGTCGGAGAAAAACTGTTTTTT.